This T cell receptor beta chain derives from a study of blood T cell repertoires in COVID-19. The wider study: PBMCs, B-cell-depleted T cells, or T cells were the source of the cDNA or gDNA that made up the material.

TCRdb keeps only in-frame clones here, not all; method: immunoSEQ multiplex PCR. The repertoire holds about 420,000 clones, with around 90% as singletons. V lost 4 bases to trimming and J lost 3 bases, with 10 bases between them. The CDR3 is 14 residues long. Germline values: CDR1 KGHDR, CDR2 SFDVKD. The clonotype comes from a man younger than 30 with COVID-19, enrolled during active disease. This chain uses TRBV24-1 with TRBJ2-3; D is ambiguous. Sequenced material: peripheral blood. The CDR3 protein is CATSDPSATDTQYF. The CDR3 DNA sequence: TGTGCCACCAGTGACCCTAGTGCGACAGATACGCAGTATTTT.